Below, 9 T cell receptor beta chains from the same sample are listed, as sequenced in a study of blood T cell repertoires in COVID-19. Assay: immunoSEQ multiplex PCR; the TCRdb copy retains only in-frame clones and omits some. The sample holds roughly 86,000 clones; roughly 86% are singletons and the top ten take approximately 4.4%. Sequencing was performed on peripheral blood. The source of these receptors is a man aged 50-60 years with active or convalescent COVID-19.

The chain links TRBV5-6 to TRBJ1-2, with 10 nucleotides matching TRBD1. This CDR3 has 12 amino acids. Germline-derived CDR1 and CDR2 are SGHDT and YYEEEE. After removal of 4 bases from V and 8 bases from J, the junction contained 2 bases not matched to a gene. CDR3 loop: CASSGTGVGYTF. CDR3 bases: TGTGCCAGCAGCGGGACAGGGGTAGGCTACACCTTC.

The V gene is TRBV14, the J gene TRBJ2-3, with D unclear. V lost 5 bases and J lost 2, with 2 bases in between. CDR1 and CDR2 from the germline V gene are SGHDN and FVKESK. The CDR3 has 11 amino acids. The CDR3 region is CASSYTDTQYF. The CDR3 region has the DNA TGTGCCAGCAGCTACACAGATACGCAGTATTTT.

This rearrangement joins TRBV5-8 to TRBJ1-5, with 9 bases fitting TRBD1. Germline V lookup: CDR1 SGHTS, CDR2 YDEGEE. The CDR3 extends over 14 amino acids. The V gene end was trimmed by 3 bases and the J gene end by 4 bases; junction bases not matched to a gene: 2. CDR3 amino acids: CASSSTGGNQPQHF. Here the CDR3 DNA reads TGTGCCAGCAGCTCGACAGGGGGGAATCAGCCCCAGCATTTT.

The chain uses TRBV14 and TRBJ2-6; D perhaps matches TRBD1 (6 bases). From germline, CDR1 is SGHDN and CDR2 FVKESK. V was trimmed by 1 base and J by 0 bases, leaving 19 bases between them. The CDR3 contains 20 residues. The CDR3 loop is CASSQGVGAPTLSGANVLTF. CDR3 coding DNA: TGTGCCAGCAGCCAAGGTGTGGGGGCGCCCACTCTCTCTGGGGCCAACGTCCTGACTTTC. Based on the CDR3 plus reference TRBV14 and TRBJ2-6, the full variable domain is EAGVTQFPSHSVIEKGQTVTLRCDPISGHDNLYWYRRVMGKEIKFLLHFVKESKQDESGMPNNRFLAERTGGTYSTLKVQPAELEDSGVYFCASSQGVGAPTLSGANVLTFGAGSRLTVL.

This clone was detected once. The V gene is TRBV6-2 or TRBV6-3, the J gene TRBJ2-3, with 11 nucleotides matching TRBD2. CDR1 is MNHEY and CDR2 is SVGEGT in the germline V gene. The CDR3 spans 16 residues. J gave up 4 bases and V 5 bases, and 8 bases lay outside the gene matches. CDR3 in amino acids: CASSALTSGVPDTQYF. In DNA form, the CDR3 reads TGTGCCAGCAGTGCCCTGACTAGCGGGGTGCCAGATACGCAGTATTTT.

The chain uses TRBV3-1 (or the pseudogene TRBV3-2) and TRBJ2-7, with 10 bases fitting TRBD1. The CDR3 extends over 13 amino acids. J lost 8 bases, V lost 3 bases, and 4 bases had no gene match. Germline CDR1 and CDR2: LGHDT and YNNKEL (reference sequence). The CDR3 DNA sequence: TGTGCCAGCAGCCAGGGACAGGGGAAAAAGCAGTACGTC. Translated: CASSQGQGKKQYV.

The chain carries TRBV9 and TRBJ2-5; 13 positions agree with TRBD2. Germline CDR1 SGDLS, CDR2 YYNGEE. This CDR3 comprises 20 residues. J gave up 3 bases and V 0 bases, and 14 bases lay outside the gene matches. In DNA form, the CDR3 reads TGTGCCAGCAGCGTAGAGGCCCGGACTAGCGGGGGAGGAAGGGAAGAGACCCAGTACTTC. Translated, it gives CASSVEARTSGGGREETQYF.

The V gene is TRBV5-6, the J gene TRBJ1-3; TRBD1 agrees at 10 bases. The V gene's germline CDR1 is SGHDT and CDR2 YYEEEE. The V segment lost 4 bases and the J segment 2 bases; nucleotides outside the gene matches: 3. The CDR3 covers 15 residues. The DNA for the CDR3 is TGTGCCAGCAGCGCTGGACAGGGGGCTGGAAACACCATATATTTT. Translated, it gives CASSAGQGAGNTIYF.

The chain couples TRBV13 to TRBJ1-6; D might be TRBD1 (6 bases). From germline, CDR1 is PRHDT and CDR2 FYEKMQ (reference sequence). The ends were cut back, 0 bases at V and 6 bases at J, with 9 bases in the middle. The CDR3 loop spans 15 amino acids. CDR3: CASSLGTGGNSPLHF. CDR3 coding DNA: TGTGCCAGCAGCTTAGGGACAGGAGGTAATTCACCCCTCCACTTT.